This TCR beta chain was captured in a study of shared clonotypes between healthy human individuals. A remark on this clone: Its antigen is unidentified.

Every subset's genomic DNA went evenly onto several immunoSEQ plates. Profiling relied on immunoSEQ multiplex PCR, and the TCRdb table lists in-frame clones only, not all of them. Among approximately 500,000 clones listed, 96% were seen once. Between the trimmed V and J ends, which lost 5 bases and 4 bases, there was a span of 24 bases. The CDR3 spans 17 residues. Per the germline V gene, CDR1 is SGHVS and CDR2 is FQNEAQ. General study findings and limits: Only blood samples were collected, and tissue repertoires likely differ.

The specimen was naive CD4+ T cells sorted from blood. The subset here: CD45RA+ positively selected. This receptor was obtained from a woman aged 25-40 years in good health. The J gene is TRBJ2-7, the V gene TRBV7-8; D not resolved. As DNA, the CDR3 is TGTGCCAGCAGCGGAAATATAGTTCGTTCGGGCCGATACGAGCAGTACTTC. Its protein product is CASSGNIVRSGRYEQYF. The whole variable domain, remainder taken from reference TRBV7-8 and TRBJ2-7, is GAGVSQSPRYKVAKRGQDVALRCDPISGHVSLFWYQQALGQGPEFLTYFQNEAQLDKSGLPSDRFFAERPEGSVSTLKIQRTQQEDSAVYLCASSGNIVRSGRYEQYFGPGTRLTVT.